Here is one T cell receptor (beta chain) with its context. The sample is drawn from a study of blood T cell repertoires in COVID-19. Generated by immunoSEQ multiplex PCR, the TCRdb table keeps only in-frame clones and is missing some. This sample carries approximately 52,000 clones, 70% to 90% of them seen once, and the ten largest clones take 1% to 1.5%. This CDR3 is 18 amino acids long. V trimming: 5 bases; J trimming: 4 bases; junction bases outside the gene matches: 14. The germline CDR1 and CDR2 sequences are SEHNR and FQNEAQ (reference sequence). The receptor was derived from a man aged 60 to 75 with acute or convalescent COVID-19. Sequencing input: peripheral blood. The gene calls are TRBV7-9 and TRBJ2-3, with 11 positions matching TRBD1. CDR3: CASSGRVVRTGGADTQYF. CDR3 sequence (DNA): TGTGCCAGCAGCGGCCGCGTGGTGCGGACAGGGGGCGCAGATACGCAGTATTTT.